Included here is one T cell receptor (beta chain) sequence, with context. Its antigen is unknown. Germline lookup yields CDR1 SGHTS and CDR2 YDEGEE. This CDR3 region has 14 residues. Trimming stripped 9 bases from V and 5 bases from J, with 17 bases between. The data were taken from a study of T cell responses to AZD1222 COVID-19 vaccine. Study conclusions and caveats: White British ancestry dominated among donors, who included more females, and clonal diversity was possibly underestimated.

Profiled with immunoSEQ multiplex PCR; TCRdb holds only in-frame clones, not every one. This sample has some 110,000 clones, with around 90% found just once. The sample was peripheral blood, taken 28 days after the second AZD1222 dose. This TCR was sampled from an adult who received the AZD1222 COVID-19 vaccine. The chain recombines TRBV5-8 with TRBJ1-4; D is perhaps TRBD1 (6 bases). CDR3 residues: CATDRGAKNEKLFF. CDR3 nucleotide sequence: TGTGCCACAGATCGGGGGGCTAAAAATGAAAAACTGTTTTTT. Together with reference TRBV5-8 and TRBJ1-4, the CDR3 gives the full variable domain: EAGVTQSPTHLIKTRGQQATLRCSPISGHTSVYWYQQALGLGLQFLLWYDEGEERNRGNFPPRFSGRQFPNYSSELNVNALELEDSALYLCATDRGAKNEKLFFGSGTQLSVL.